Each of the 14 T cell receptor beta chains below was sequenced from the same sample in a study of radiotherapy plus CTLA-4 blockade in lung cancer (dated by TCRdb to the late 2010s). Libraries came from the immunoSEQ multiplex PCR assay. TCRdb carries this immuneACCESS record with in-frame sequences only. Its versions omit some clonotypes, under half of them owing to an unresolved V gene in the studies checked, with the rest unexplained. In this sample the table shows some 66,000 clones, over 75% of which occur a single time. In total, the top ten clones hold 4% of the sample. The specimen was peripheral blood, collected from a patient treated with radiotherapy plus ipilimumab. The source of these receptors is a human donor with non-small cell lung cancer who had a partial response to radiotherapy plus ipilimumab.

The V gene is TRBV7-9, the J gene TRBJ2-3, with 8 positions matching TRBD1. Unmatched junction bases numbered 12, after V lost 6 bases and J lost 7 bases. The germline V gene encodes CDR1 SEHNR and CDR2 FQNEAQ (reference sequence). This CDR3 is built from 15 residues. The CDR3 region is CASSLGQGRVNTQYF. DNA of the CDR3: TGTGCCAGCAGTCTAGGACAGGGAAGGGTAAATACGCAGTATTTT.

The J gene is TRBJ2-7, the V gene TRBV27; 7 bases map to TRBD1. Per the germline V gene, CDR1 is MNHEY and CDR2 is SMNVEV (reference sequence). The CDR3 covers 14 residues. V was clipped by 3 bases and J by 5 bases; unmatched bases: 7. CDR3 residues: CASSLVQGFNEQYF. The CDR3 DNA reads as TGTGCCAGCAGTTTGGTACAGGGGTTCAACGAGCAGTACTTC.

This chain links TRBV5-4 with TRBJ2-3; tentatively, D is TRBD2 (6 bases). Germline V gene sequence: CDR1 SGHNT, CDR2 YYREEE (reference sequence). V shed 4 bases and J shed 3 bases, with 15 bases lying between them. This CDR3 is built from 15 residues. The CDR3 DNA is TGTGCCAGCAGCGCCCGGGGGAAGGGGACAGATACGCAGTATTTT. This sequence encodes CASSARGKGTDTQYF.

V usage is TRBV7-3 and J usage is TRBJ2-1; D is unclear. Germline V lookup: CDR1 SGHTA, CDR2 FQGTGA. The V end was cut by 5 bases, the J end by 0 bases, with 11 bases between. This CDR3 is 15 amino acids long. CDR3 sequence reads: CASSIASSSYNEQFF. CDR3 DNA: TGTGCCAGCAGCATAGCCTCGAGCTCCTACAATGAGCAGTTCTTC.

The CDR3 DNA sequence: TGTGCCAGCAGTTTATTCGGACTAGCGCCAACCTACGAGCAGTACTTC. It codes for CASSLFGLAPTYEQYF. The chain recombines TRBV27 with TRBJ2-7; 9 bases are a match to TRBD2. V was pared by 1 base and J by 2 bases, with 6 bases of the junction left unmatched. The germline CDR1 and CDR2 sequences are MNHEY and SMNVEV (reference sequence). The CDR3 sequence is 16 residues long.

The chain has TRBV10-3 and TRBJ2-2, with TRBD2 identical over 15 bases. Germline V gives CDR1 ENHRY, CDR2 SYGVKD. V gave up 1 base and J gave up 5 bases; unmatched junction bases: 5. This CDR3 comprises 18 residues. The CDR3 is CAISEFGTSGRRTGELFF. The CDR3 DNA reads as TGTGCCATCAGTGAGTTCGGGACTAGCGGGAGGAGGACCGGGGAGCTGTTTTTT.

The chain has TRBV27 and TRBJ1-1; D ambiguous. The CDR3 contains 13 residues. The V and J ends lost 6 bases and 3 bases respectively, with 11 bases between them. Per the germline V gene, CDR1 is MNHEY and CDR2 is SMNVEV (reference sequence). Here the CDR3 DNA reads TGTGCCAGCAGCTATGAGAGGTACACTGAAGCTTTCTTT. As protein: CASSYERYTEAFF.

The gene calls are TRBV2 and TRBJ2-7, with 7 bases matching TRBD1. The CDR3 runs to 15 residues. J was trimmed by 2 bases and V by 6 bases; bases with no gene match: 10. Germline V gene sequence: CDR1 SNHLY, CDR2 FYNNEI. DNA of the CDR3: TGTGCCAGCAGAGACCGGACAGGTTTGACCTACGAGCAGTACTTC. Translating it yields CASRDRTGLTYEQYF.

The chain links TRBV19 to TRBJ1-2; the D is unclear. From germline, CDR1 is LNHDA and CDR2 SQIVND (reference sequence). V was trimmed by 3 bases and J by 4 bases, leaving 9 bases between them. The CDR3 covers 13 residues. The DNA of the CDR3 is TGTGCCAGTAGTATCGGTGCCTCCTATGGCTACACCTTC. This translates into CASSIGASYGYTF.

The count of this clone is one. The gene calls are TRBV20-1 and TRBJ2-1; D uncertain. Germline CDR1 is DFQATT and CDR2 is SNEGSKA (reference sequence). The length of the CDR3 is 11 residues. V lost 4 bases and J 10 bases, leaving 11 bases between the germline ends. CDR3 nucleotides: TGCAGTGCTATGTCAGTACCCGAGCAGTTCTTC. It yields the protein CSAMSVPEQFF.

The J gene is TRBJ2-7, the V gene TRBV2; 8 bases fit TRBD2. This CDR3 has 14 residues. Trimming took 4 bases from V and 9 from J; bases not matched to a gene: 11. The germline V gene encodes CDR1 SNHLY and CDR2 FYNNEI. For the CDR3, the DNA is TGTGCCAGCAGTGGGGATAGCGGGACGCGGGGGCAGTACTTC. This gives the protein CASSGDSGTRGQYF.

The chain joins TRBV28 to TRBJ2-1; D perhaps matches TRBD2 (7 bases). The CDR3 covers 13 residues. Germline CDR1 and CDR2: MDHEN and SYDVKM. V was clipped by 7 bases and J by 3 bases, with 10 bases between them. The CDR3 protein is CASMGGLYNEQFF. CDR3 DNA sequence: TGTGCCAGCATGGGGGGGCTCTACAATGAGCAGTTCTTC.

V and J are TRBV5-1 and TRBJ1-2; D may be TRBD1 (6 bases). Trimming stripped 3 bases from V and 3 bases from J, with 21 bases between. Germline V gene data show CDR1 as SGHRS and CDR2 as YFSETQ. This CDR3 region has 17 residues. CDR3 DNA: TGCGCCAGCAGCTCCTGGGGCAGGGGCGGTATTGACTATGGCTACACCTTC. Its protein is CASSSWGRGGIDYGYTF.

This clone was counted only a few times. This rearrangement joins TRBV19 to TRBJ2-7, with D maybe TRBD1 (6 bases). Germline lookup yields CDR1 LNHDA and CDR2 SQIVND (reference sequence). The V and J ends lost 3 bases and 3 bases respectively, with 9 bases between them. CDR3 length: 13 residues. The CDR3 is CASSMGRGYEQYF. The CDR3 DNA sequence: TGTGCCAGTAGTATGGGCAGGGGCTACGAGCAGTACTTC.